The entry below describes one T cell receptor (beta chain). The specificity of this receptor is unknown. It has no much larger one-base neighbor in the sample; base qualities were not kept. Each PCR received spiked-in synthetic TCR analog templates so that absolute template abundance could be estimated from read counts. Using the immunoSEQ assay, TCRbeta CDR3 regions were amplified from genomic DNA with bias-controlled V and J gene primers. Sequencing of rearranged TCRbeta segments was done at approximately 20X coverage. Per the original workflow: Sequencing errors were corrected by clustering and CDR3s were annotated against IMGT to assign V, D and J genes. Out-of-frame and stop-codon sequences were excluded, and only productive TCRbeta rearrangements were used in downstream analyses. Clonality was calculated as one minus the Shannon entropy normalized by the log of the number of unique productive sequences. Clones differing between time points or between blood and tumor were identified by Fisher's exact test with Benjamini-Hochberg correction at adjusted p below 0.01. TCRdb retrieved this table from immuneACCESS and kept in-frame rearrangements only. Not all clones are present; in checked studies, unresolved V genes account for under half, and no reason is known for the remainder. V and J calls plus clone size are reproduced from that table; the DNA served to infer D and trimming. This sample has 50,000 to 70,000 clones in its table, and over 75% of those were observed once. The ten largest clones add up to over 1.5% of the sample.

The data stem from a study of PD-L1 blockade in urothelial cancer (dated by TCRdb to the late 2010s). With respect to the entire study: Therapy was started in the mid-2010s for all patients, and atezolizumab 1,200 mg was administered intravenously every 3 weeks. About 90% of the roughly 29 patients were males with bladder-origin urothelial cancer, and about 65% of the roughly 30 reported a prior smoking history. Patients had an ECOG performance status of 0 or 1 and had received between 0 and 3 prior chemotherapy regimens. Blood samples were analyzed at two time points: 3 weeks after treatment start (second dose) and 6 weeks after treatment start. Blood samples gave a median of approximately 150,000 T cells and 83,000 or so unique TCRs, with a median clonality of approximately 0.078. The study, an exploratory multi-omic analysis, examined somatic, immune and clinical correlates of response to PD-L1 blockade with atezolizumab in urothelial cancer. Pretreatment tumor samples and matched peripheral blood, collected serially before and after atezolizumab treatment, underwent TCR sequencing. Durable clinical benefit was defined as a progression-free survival longer than 6 months, and TCR features were additionally tested against progression-free survival and overall survival. In the same patients, pretreatment tumors underwent whole exome sequencing and RNA sequencing in addition to TCR sequencing. Roughly ten patients achieved durable clinical benefit and about 22 did not. Around 29 patients had pretreatment blood TCR-seq, 24 had at least one posttreatment blood collection, and 24 had tumor TCR-seq.

The sample's time point label, in plain terms: pretreatment peripheral blood. The cohort included 29 patients with locally advanced or metastatic urothelial carcinoma who were treated at Memorial Sloan Kettering on a trial protocol. Peripheral blood mononuclear cells were collected from each patient pretreatment and during treatment, giving between 1 and 8 total time points per patient. The Qiagen DNeasy Blood extraction kit was used to purify genomic DNA from total PBMCs and from tumor samples. Collected pretreatment and during treatment, PBMCs were isolated and stored as previously described. Findings and caveats that apply to the study as a whole: Among patients with durable benefit, tumor-associated TCR clones showed greater expansion in peripheral blood 3 weeks after treatment started (n = 22, p = 0.022). Because the sample size was small (n ≈ 30) and many exploratory analyses were performed, the results are intended to be hypothesis-generating. Improved progression-free and overall survival was found to be associated with pretreatment peripheral blood TCR clonality below the median.

There are 15 amino acids in the CDR3, from cysteine to phenylalanine inclusive. Only the CDR3 DNA stays, 45 bases, in frame from base 1. Taken from the germline V gene, the CDR1 and CDR2 loops are SGHAT and FQNNGV. Trimming takes 0 bases from V and 5 bases from J, and the germline ends sit 11 bases apart. The source is a man in his 70s with urothelial cancer. Here the chain combines TRBV11-2 and TRBJ2-1; perhaps TRBD2 is the D gene, with 6 bases matching. The specimen comprised PBMCs, sampled around atezolizumab (anti-PD-L1) treatment. The nucleotide sequence reads TGTGCCAGCAGCTTAGAGGAGGGCCCGAACAATGAGCAGTTCTTC. Its amino acids are CASSLEEGPNNEQFF. Outside the CDR3, residues come from the reference TRBV11-2 and TRBJ2-1 proteins, so the full variable domain is: EAGVAQSPRYKIIEKRQSVAFWCNPISGHATLYWYQQILGQGPKLLIQFQNNGVVDDSQLPKDRFSAERLKGVDSTLKIQPAKLEDSAVYLCASSLEEGPNNEQFFGPGTRLTVL.